This entry lists 24 T cell receptor beta chains sequenced from one sample in a study of neurological immune-mediated disorders. TCRdb fed the 5' RACE reads into MiXCR, producing one record per CDR3 protein. The repertoire holds some 66,000 distinct CDR3 sequences, around 3.1% seen once, with under 4.5% in the top ten. The sequenced sample consisted of PBMCs. The receptors were sampled from a man aged 40-55 years with multiple sclerosis.

This clonotype was seen at least ten times. The V call is TRBV29-1, the J call TRBJ2-4; D is uncertain. With 6 bases removed from V and 0 bases from J, the gap between germline ends came to 18 bases. Germline CDR1 is SQVTM and CDR2 is ANQGSEA. There are 16 residues in the CDR3. CDR3 DNA sequence: TGCAGCGTCGTCGCAATGGAAGTAGGAGCCAAAAACATTCAGTACTTC. The encoded protein is CSVVAMEVGAKNIQYF.

In this sample, this clonotype turned up a few times. This sequence joins TRBV7-9 and TRBJ1-6; weak D call: TRBD1 (5 bases). This CDR3 has 14 amino acids. CDR1 and CDR2 from the germline V gene are SEHNR and FQNEAQ (reference sequence). Trimming removed 3 bases from V and 7 bases from J, with 10 bases in between. In nucleotides, the CDR3 is TGTGCCAGCAGCTTGGGGCACGAGAATTCACCCCTCCACTTT. Translating it yields CASSLGHENSPLHF. Full variable domain (missing parts from reference TRBV7-9 and TRBJ1-6): DTGVSQNPRHKITKRGQNVTFRCDPISEHNRLYWYRQTLGQGPEFLTYFQNEAQLEKSRLLSDRFSAERPKGSFSTLEIQRTEQGDSAMYLCASSLGHENSPLHFGNGTRLTVT.

This clonotype was detected many times. V gene TRBV10-3 combines with J gene TRBJ2-4; no definite D call. The germline V gene encodes CDR1 ENHRY and CDR2 SYGVKD. This CDR3 has 15 residues. Between the trimmed V and J ends, which lost 0 bases and 0 bases, there was a span of 6 bases. The CDR3 spells CAISESTLAKNIQYF. The CDR3, as DNA: TGTGCCATCAGTGAGTCTACCCTAGCCAAAAACATTCAGTACTTC.

Ten or more counts support this clonotype. The genes are TRBV5-1 and TRBJ2-3, with TRBD2 matching 9 bases. The V gene's germline CDR1 is SGHRS and CDR2 YFSETQ. V was clipped by 5 bases and J by 1 base; unmatched bases: 8. The CDR3 has 16 amino acids. CDR3 protein: CASSRLSGGGTDTQYF. The DNA for the CDR3 is TGCGCCAGCAGTCGACTTAGCGGGGGTGGCACAGATACGCAGTATTTT.

This clonotype was recorded many times. The CDR3 is CASSLDRALGDSEQYF. DNA of the CDR3: TGTGCCAGCAGCTTGGACAGAGCCCTAGGGGATTCCGAGCAGTACTTC. The V gene is TRBV5-6, the J gene TRBJ2-7, with D possibly matching TRBD1 (5 bases). V was pared by 0 bases and J by 6 bases, with 19 bases between. The CDR3 sequence is 16 residues long. Germline V gives CDR1 SGHDT, CDR2 YYEEEE. The entire variable domain, with the rest obtained from reference TRBV5-6 and TRBJ2-7, is as follows: DAGVTQSPTHLIKTRGQQVTLRCSPKSGHDTVSWYQQALGQGPQFIFQYYEEEERQRGNFPDRFSGHQFPNYSSELNVNALLLGDSALYLCASSLDRALGDSEQYFGPGTRLTVT.

This clonotype was counted many times. The chain combines TRBV20-1 with TRBJ2-1, with 7 bases matching TRBD2. The germline V gene encodes CDR1 DFQATT and CDR2 SNEGSKA (reference sequence). V lost 1 base, J lost 9 bases, and 6 bases stayed unmatched. The CDR3 consists of 13 residues. The CDR3 nucleotides are TGCAGTGCTAGAGTAACTAGCGCAAGTGAGCAGTTCTTC. This codes for CSARVTSASEQFF.

This clonotype was found a few times. The chain recombines TRBV20-1 with TRBJ2-7; D unresolved. Germline values: CDR1 DFQATT, CDR2 SNEGSKA (reference sequence). Trimming took off 1 base at V and 3 bases at J, with 10 bases between the two ends. CDR3 length: 13 residues. The DNA for the CDR3 is TGCAGTGCTAGAGGTCTGGGGAACTACGAGCAGTACTTC. Amino acids: CSARGLGNYEQYF.

This clonotype was seen ten or more times. The V and J genes are TRBV5-1 and TRBJ1-1; no clear D gene. This CDR3 spans 16 amino acids. V was cut by 0 bases and J by 1 base, with 13 bases left in between. Germline CDR1 SGHRS, CDR2 YFSETQ. CDR3 DNA sequence: TGCGCCAGCAGCTTGGCCGTCAGCGGCTGGAACACTGAAGCTTTCTTT. This translates into CASSLAVSGWNTEAFF. Drawing the rest from reference TRBV5-1 and TRBJ1-1, the complete variable domain is KAGVTQTPRYLIKTRGQQVTLSCSPISGHRSVSWYQQTPGQGLQFLFEYFSETQRNKGNFPGRFSGRQFSNSRSEMNVSTLELGDSALYLCASSLAVSGWNTEAFFGQGTRLTVV.

This clonotype was found many times. This rearrangement joins TRBV27 to TRBJ2-7, with 10 bases identical to TRBD1. Germline CDR1 is MNHEY and CDR2 is SMNVEV (reference sequence). This CDR3 spans 18 amino acids. The V gene end was trimmed by 5 bases and the J gene end by 3 bases; junction bases not matched to a gene: 16. The CDR3 spells CASSTLIPPGQGVYEQYF. CDR3 DNA: TGTGCCAGCAGTACCTTAATACCCCCCGGACAGGGGGTCTACGAGCAGTACTTC.

This clonotype has ten or more counts. CDR3 region: CASSLIGDGNTIYF. CDR3 DNA sequence: TGTGCCAGCAGTTTAATAGGGGATGGAAACACCATATATTTT. The chain carries TRBV6-5 and TRBJ1-3, with D maybe TRBD1 (5 bases). V was shortened by 4 bases and J by 3 bases, with 10 bases between the two germline ends. The germline gives CDR1 MNHEY, CDR2 SVGAGI. CDR3 length: 14 residues.

This clonotype came up many times. The chain joins TRBV18 to TRBJ1-2, with TRBD1 matching 7 bases. The CDR3 has 15 amino acids. Trimming removed 1 base from V and 6 bases from J; junction bases left unmatched: 8. From germline, CDR1 is KGHSH and CDR2 LQKENI. The CDR3 DNA reads as TGTGCCAGCTCACCACGGCCGGATAGGGGGCATGGCTACACCTTC. It specifies CASSPRPDRGHGYTF.

There are many counts of this clonotype. The V call is TRBV7-2, the J call TRBJ1-2; 7 nucleotides match TRBD1. Germline V lookup: CDR1 SGHTA, CDR2 FQGNSA. There are 14 residues in the CDR3. With V trimmed by 5 bases and J by 6 bases, 9 bases remained unmatched. The CDR3 spells CASSLNRGRNGYTF. The CDR3, as DNA: TGTGCCAGCAGCCTCAACAGGGGCAGGAATGGCTACACCTTC.

This clonotype was observed at least ten times. J is TRBJ2-2 and V is TRBV3-1; TRBD1 aligns across 8 bases. Trimming at V came to 1 base and at J to 3 bases, leaving 7 bases not matched to a gene. CDR3 size: 17 residues. From germline, CDR1 is LGHDT and CDR2 YNNKEL (reference sequence). CDR3 bases: TGTGCCAGCAGCCAAGCTAGCTACAGGGGGGACACCGGGGAGCTGTTTTTT. It translates to CASSQASYRGDTGELFF.

This clonotype was observed many times. V is TRBV5-1 and J is TRBJ2-3, with D perhaps TRBD1 or TRBD2 (6 bases each). The CDR3 totals 16 residues. V gave up 4 bases and J gave up 3 bases, with 18 bases separating them. The germline V gene encodes CDR1 SGHRS and CDR2 YFSETQ. The CDR3 spells CASSLQGMEGTDTQYF. The CDR3 DNA sequence: TGCGCCAGCAGCCTACAGGGTATGGAGGGAACAGATACGCAGTATTTT.

At least ten counts were recorded for this clonotype. This chain uses TRBV5-5 with TRBJ1-2, with no clear D. CDR1 and CDR2 (germline): SGHKS, YYEKEE (reference sequence). With 3 bases removed from V and 5 bases from J, the gap between germline ends came to 14 bases. The CDR3 length is 14 residues. This chain's CDR3 is CASSSPRVQYGYTF. In DNA form, the CDR3 reads TGTGCCAGCAGCTCCCCGAGGGTTCAGTATGGCTACACCTTC.

This clonotype was recorded many times. The chain combines TRBV20-1 with TRBJ1-3; the D gene is possibly TRBD1 (6 bases). There are 16 residues in the CDR3. V was trimmed by 4 bases and J by 7 bases, leaving 23 bases between them. The germline V gene has CDR1 DFQATT and CDR2 SNEGSKA (reference sequence). CDR3 coding DNA: TGCAGTGCTACCCGCCCCGACAGGACCGAGGCGAACACCATATATTTT. Its translation: CSATRPDRTEANTIYF.

This clonotype was counted ten times or more. The chain combines TRBV27 with TRBJ2-1; D is unresolved. V was cut by 4 bases and J by 9 bases, with 10 bases left in between. The CDR3 extends over 12 amino acids. Germline loops: CDR1 MNHEY, CDR2 SMNVEV (reference sequence). The CDR3 loop reads CASSYSGFEQFF. CDR3 DNA sequence: TGTGCCAGCAGTTACTCCGGGTTTGAGCAGTTCTTC.

To note about this clonotype: An end of the junction does not agree with germline; a read error may underlie this. This chain connects TRBV11-2 to TRBJ2-1; D not resolved. CDR1 and CDR2 (germline): SGHAT, FQNNGV. The CDR3 loop spans 12 amino acids. CDR3 in amino acids: CDSSTPANEQFF. In DNA, the CDR3 is TGTGACAGCAGCACACCAGCCAATGAGCAGTTCTTC. Full variable domain (missing parts from reference TRBV11-2 and TRBJ2-1): EAGVAQSPRYKIIEKRQSVAFWCNPISGHATLYWYQQILGQGPKLLIQFQNNGVVDDSQLPKDRFSAERLKGVDSTLKIQPAKLEDSAVYLCDSSTPANEQFFGPGTRLTVL.

This clonotype was observed at least ten times. The chain is built from TRBV30 and TRBJ1-5; TRBD1 matches 7 bases. J gave up 0 bases and V 0 bases, and 2 bases lay outside the gene matches. In germline, CDR1 is GTSNPN, CDR2 SVGIG (reference sequence). The length of the CDR3 is 15 residues. Here the CDR3 reads CAWSVGTASNQPQHF. DNA for the CDR3: TGTGCCTGGAGTGTCGGGACAGCTAGCAATCAGCCCCAGCATTTT.

This clonotype was counted at least ten times. The rearrangement uses TRBV5-1 and TRBJ1-2; D is ambiguous. V was clipped by 0 bases and J by 4 bases, with 16 bases between them. This CDR3 is built from 16 residues. Germline CDR1 reads SGHRS; CDR2 reads YFSETQ. The CDR3 sequence: CASSLGGQRALYGYTF. CDR3 nucleotide sequence: TGCGCCAGCAGCTTGGGAGGCCAGCGTGCACTCTATGGCTACACCTTC.

This clonotype was counted ten times or more. This chain connects TRBV12-3 or TRBV12-4 to TRBJ2-2; a weak D match, TRBD1 (5 bases). Trimming left V 5 bases short and J 2 bases short, with 6 bases between. The CDR3 runs 13 residues. CDR3 in amino acids: CASSRTNTGELFF. DNA for the CDR3: TGTGCCAGCAGTAGGACAAACACCGGGGAGCTGTTTTTT.

This clonotype occurred many times. This chain links TRBV27 with TRBJ1-2; TRBD1 matches 10 bases. Looked up from germline, CDR1 is MNHEY and CDR2 is SMNVEV (reference sequence). The ends lost 6 bases at V and 7 bases at J; junction bases unmatched: 5. The length of the CDR3 is 13 residues. CDR3: CASRTGGAGGYTF. CDR3 in DNA: TGTGCCAGCAGGACAGGGGGCGCGGGTGGCTACACCTTC.

This clonotype was recorded many times. This chain links TRBV24-1 with TRBJ1-5; D is ambiguous. The CDR3 covers 14 residues. V was clipped by 12 bases and J by 2 bases, with 16 bases between them. From germline, CDR1 is KGHDR and CDR2 SFDVKD. CDR3 residues: CAPYGRVGNQPQHF. CDR3 DNA: TGTGCCCCATATGGGCGAGTTGGCAATCAGCCCCAGCATTTT.

This clonotype was picked up many times. The CDR3 nucleotides are TGTGCCAGCAGCTTGGTTAGCGGGGGGCTCTCCTACGAGCAGTACTTC. It encodes CASSLVSGGLSYEQYF. The rearrangement links TRBV5-5 to TRBJ2-7; 10 nucleotides match TRBD2. The V gene's germline CDR1 is SGHKS and CDR2 YYEKEE (reference sequence). This CDR3 has 16 residues. The junction had 3 bases not matched to a gene; V was cut back by 0 bases and J by 0 bases.